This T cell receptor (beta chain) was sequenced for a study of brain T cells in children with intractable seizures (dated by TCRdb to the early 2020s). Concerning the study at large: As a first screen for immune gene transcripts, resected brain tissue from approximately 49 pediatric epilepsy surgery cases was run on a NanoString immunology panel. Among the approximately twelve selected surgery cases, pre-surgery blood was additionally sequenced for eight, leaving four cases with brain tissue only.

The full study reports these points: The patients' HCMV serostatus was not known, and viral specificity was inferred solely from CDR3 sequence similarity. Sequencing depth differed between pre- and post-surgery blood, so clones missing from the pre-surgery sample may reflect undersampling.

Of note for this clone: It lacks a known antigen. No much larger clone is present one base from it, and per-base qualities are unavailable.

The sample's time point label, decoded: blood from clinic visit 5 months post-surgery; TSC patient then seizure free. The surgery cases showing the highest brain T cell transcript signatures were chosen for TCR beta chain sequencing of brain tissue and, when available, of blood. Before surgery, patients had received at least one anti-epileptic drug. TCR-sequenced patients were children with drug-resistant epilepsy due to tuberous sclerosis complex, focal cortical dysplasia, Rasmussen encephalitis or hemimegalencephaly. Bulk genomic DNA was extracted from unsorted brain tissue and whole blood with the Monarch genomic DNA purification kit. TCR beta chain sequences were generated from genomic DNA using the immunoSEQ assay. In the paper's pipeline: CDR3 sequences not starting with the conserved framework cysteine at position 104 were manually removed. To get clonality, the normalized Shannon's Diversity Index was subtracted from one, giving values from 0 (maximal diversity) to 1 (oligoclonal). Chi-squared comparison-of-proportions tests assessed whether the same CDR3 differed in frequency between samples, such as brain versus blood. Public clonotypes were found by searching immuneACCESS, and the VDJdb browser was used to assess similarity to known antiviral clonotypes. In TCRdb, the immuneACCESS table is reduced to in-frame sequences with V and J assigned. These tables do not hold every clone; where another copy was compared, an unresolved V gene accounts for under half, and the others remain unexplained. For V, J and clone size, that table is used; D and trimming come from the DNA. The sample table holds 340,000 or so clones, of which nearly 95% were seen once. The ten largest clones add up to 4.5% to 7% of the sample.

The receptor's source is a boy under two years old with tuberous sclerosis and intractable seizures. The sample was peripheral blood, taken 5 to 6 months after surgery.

For the CDR3, the sequence is CASSSPGQSYEQYF. The DNA reads as follows: TGTGCCAGCAGCTCCCCGGGACAGTCCTACGAGCAGTACTTC. Recombination linked TRBV5-6 to TRBJ2-7; 7 bases in the middle match TRBD1. The CDR3, from cysteine to phenylalanine, totals 14 residues. Only CDR3 DNA is held: 42 bases, read in frame from base 1. From V the trimming removes 3 bases and from J it removes 1 base, while the gene matches leave 4 bases of the junction unaccounted for. Taken from the germline V gene, the CDR1 and CDR2 loops are SGHDT and YYEEEE.